This T cell receptor (beta chain) was documented in a study of blood T cell repertoires in COVID-19. This clone was picked up a small number of times. Clones were sequenced by immunoSEQ multiplex PCR, and TCRdb holds only the in-frame ones, with some missing. The sample has some 240,000 clones, approximately 80% seen once. The receptor comes from a woman between 40 and 55 years old who had recovered from COVID-19. Sequenced sample: peripheral blood.

The CDR3 coding sequence is TGTGCCAGCAGTTACTTTCAGGAAAATCAGCCCCAGCATTTT. Translated: CASSYFQENQPQHF. The chain recombines TRBV6-6 with TRBJ1-5; D remains unclear. The CDR3 is 14 residues long. Germline V gene sequence: CDR1 MNHNY, CDR2 SVGAGI (reference sequence). The ends were cut back, 1 base at V and 4 bases at J, with 8 bases in the middle.